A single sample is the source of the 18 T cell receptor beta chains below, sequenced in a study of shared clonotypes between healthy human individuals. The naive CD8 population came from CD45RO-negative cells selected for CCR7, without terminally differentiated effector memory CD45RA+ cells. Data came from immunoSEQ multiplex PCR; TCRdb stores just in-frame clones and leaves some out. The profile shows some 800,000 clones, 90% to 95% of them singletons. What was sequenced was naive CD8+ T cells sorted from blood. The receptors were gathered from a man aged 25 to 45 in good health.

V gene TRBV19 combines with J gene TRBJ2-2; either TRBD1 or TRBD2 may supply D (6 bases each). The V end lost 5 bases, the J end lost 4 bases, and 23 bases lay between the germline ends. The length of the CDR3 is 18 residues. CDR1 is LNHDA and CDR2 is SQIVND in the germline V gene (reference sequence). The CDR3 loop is CASSLATTGLGGTGELFF. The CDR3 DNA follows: TGTGCCAGTAGTCTGGCCACTACAGGGCTGGGGGGCACCGGGGAGCTGTTTTTT.

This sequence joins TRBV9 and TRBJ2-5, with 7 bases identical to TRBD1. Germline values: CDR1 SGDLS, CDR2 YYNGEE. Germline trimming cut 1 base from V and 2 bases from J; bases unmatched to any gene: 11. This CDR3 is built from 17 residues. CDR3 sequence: CASSVTSLGDRQETQYF. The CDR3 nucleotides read TGTGCCAGCAGCGTAACCTCCCTCGGGGACAGACAAGAGACCCAGTACTTC.

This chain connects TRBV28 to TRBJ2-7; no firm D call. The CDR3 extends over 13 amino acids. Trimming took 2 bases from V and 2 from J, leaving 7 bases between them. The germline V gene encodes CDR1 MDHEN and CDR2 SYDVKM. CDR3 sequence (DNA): TGTGCCAGCAGTTTAGAGGTTCCCTACGAGCAGTACTTC. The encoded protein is CASSLEVPYEQYF.

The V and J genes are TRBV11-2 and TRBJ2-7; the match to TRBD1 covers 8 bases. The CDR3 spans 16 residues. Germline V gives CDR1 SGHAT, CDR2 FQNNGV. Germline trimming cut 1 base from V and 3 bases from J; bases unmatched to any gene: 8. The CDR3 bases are TGTGCCAGCAGCTTAGCCGAGGACAGGGTATTCTACGAGCAGTACTTC. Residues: CASSLAEDRVFYEQYF.

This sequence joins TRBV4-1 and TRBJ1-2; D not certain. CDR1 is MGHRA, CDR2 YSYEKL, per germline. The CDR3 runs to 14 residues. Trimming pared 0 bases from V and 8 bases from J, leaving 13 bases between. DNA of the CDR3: TGCGCCAGCAGCCAAGAGATTAGGCCGGGGGGCTACACCTTC. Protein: CASSQEIRPGGYTF.

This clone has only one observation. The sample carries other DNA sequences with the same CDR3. The CDR3 reads CSVEQGSYNEQFF. The CDR3 DNA reads as TGCAGCGTTGAACAGGGGTCATACAATGAGCAGTTCTTC. The chain couples TRBV29-1 to TRBJ2-1; weak D call: TRBD1 (6 bases). Germline V lookup: CDR1 SQVTM, CDR2 ANQGSEA. The CDR3 has 13 amino acids. The ends were cut back, 2 bases at V and 4 bases at J, with 9 bases in the middle.

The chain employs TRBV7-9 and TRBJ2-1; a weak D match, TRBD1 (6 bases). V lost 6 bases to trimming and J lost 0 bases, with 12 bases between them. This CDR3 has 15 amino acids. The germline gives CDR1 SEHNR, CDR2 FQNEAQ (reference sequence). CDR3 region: CASRWGLDSYNEQFF. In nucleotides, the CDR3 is TGTGCCAGCAGATGGGGGCTAGACTCCTACAATGAGCAGTTCTTC.

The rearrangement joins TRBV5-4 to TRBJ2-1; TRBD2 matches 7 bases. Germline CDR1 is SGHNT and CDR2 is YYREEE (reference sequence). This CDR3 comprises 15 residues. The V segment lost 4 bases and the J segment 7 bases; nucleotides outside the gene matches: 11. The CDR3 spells CASSNFEAGINEQFF. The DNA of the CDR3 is TGTGCCAGCAGCAACTTTGAAGCGGGAATAAATGAGCAGTTCTTC.

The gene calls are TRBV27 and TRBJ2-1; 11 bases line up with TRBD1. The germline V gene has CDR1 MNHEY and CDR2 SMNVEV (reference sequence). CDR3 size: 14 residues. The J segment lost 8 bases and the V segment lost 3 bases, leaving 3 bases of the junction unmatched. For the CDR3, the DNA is TGTGCCAGCAGTTTGTTGGGACAGGGGGATGAGCAGTTCTTC. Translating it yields CASSLLGQGDEQFF.

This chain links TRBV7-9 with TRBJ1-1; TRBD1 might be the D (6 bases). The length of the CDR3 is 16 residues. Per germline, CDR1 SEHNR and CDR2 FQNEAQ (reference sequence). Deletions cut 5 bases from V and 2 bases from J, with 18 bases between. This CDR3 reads CASSPRGAVSNTEAFF. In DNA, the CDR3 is TGTGCCAGCAGCCCCCGGGGGGCCGTAAGCAACACTGAAGCTTTCTTT. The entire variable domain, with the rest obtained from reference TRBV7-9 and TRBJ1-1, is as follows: DTGVSQNPRHKITKRGQNVTFRCDPISEHNRLYWYRQTLGQGPEFLTYFQNEAQLEKSRLLSDRFSAERPKGSFSTLEIQRTEQGDSAMYLCASSPRGAVSNTEAFFGQGTRLTVV.

Here the CDR3 DNA reads TGTGCCAGCATCGCGAACACCGGGGAGCTGTTTTTT. Translating it yields CASIANTGELFF. The chain carries TRBV11-2 and TRBJ2-2, with D hard to call. The V and J ends lost 7 bases and 0 bases respectively, with 3 bases between them. The CDR3 has 12 amino acids. Per germline, CDR1 SGHAT and CDR2 FQNNGV.

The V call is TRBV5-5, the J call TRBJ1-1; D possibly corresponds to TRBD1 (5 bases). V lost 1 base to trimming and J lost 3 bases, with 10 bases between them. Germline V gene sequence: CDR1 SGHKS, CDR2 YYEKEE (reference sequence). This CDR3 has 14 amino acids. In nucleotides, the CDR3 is TGTGCCAGCAGCTTGTACCAGGGTTACACTGAAGCTTTCTTT. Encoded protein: CASSLYQGYTEAFF.

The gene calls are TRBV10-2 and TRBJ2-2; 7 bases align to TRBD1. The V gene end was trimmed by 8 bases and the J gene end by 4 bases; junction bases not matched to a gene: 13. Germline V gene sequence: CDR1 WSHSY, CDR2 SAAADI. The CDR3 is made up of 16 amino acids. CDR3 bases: TGCGCCAGCTACTGGGGCGAGGGGGCGGTCACCGGGGAGCTGTTTTTT. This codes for CASYWGEGAVTGELFF.

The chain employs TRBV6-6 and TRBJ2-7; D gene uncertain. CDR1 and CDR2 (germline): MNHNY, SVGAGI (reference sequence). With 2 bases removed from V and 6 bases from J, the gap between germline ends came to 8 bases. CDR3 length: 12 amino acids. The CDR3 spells CASSYVDGEQYF. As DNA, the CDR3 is TGTGCCAGCAGTTACGTTGATGGCGAGCAGTACTTC.

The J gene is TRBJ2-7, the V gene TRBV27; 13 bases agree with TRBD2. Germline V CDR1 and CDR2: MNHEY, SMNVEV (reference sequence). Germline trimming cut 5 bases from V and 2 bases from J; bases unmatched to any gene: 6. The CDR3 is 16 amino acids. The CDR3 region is CASSPLLAGGAYEQYF. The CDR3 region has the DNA TGTGCCAGCAGTCCTCTACTAGCGGGAGGGGCCTACGAGCAGTACTTC.

This chain's CDR3 is CATLGAGSYEQYF. For the CDR3, the DNA is TGTGCCACCCTCGGTGCGGGATCCTACGAGCAGTACTTC. This chain links TRBV19 with TRBJ2-7; perhaps TRBD2 as D (6 bases). This CDR3 is 13 amino acids long. The germline CDR1 and CDR2 sequences are LNHDA and SQIVND (reference sequence). Trimming removed 10 bases from V and 1 base from J, with 14 bases in between.

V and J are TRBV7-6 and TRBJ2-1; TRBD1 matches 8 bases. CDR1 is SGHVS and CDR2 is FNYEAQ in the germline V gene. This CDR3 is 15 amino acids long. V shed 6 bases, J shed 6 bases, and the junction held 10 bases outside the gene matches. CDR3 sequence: CASSPPDRALNEQFF. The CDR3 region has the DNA TGTGCCAGCAGTCCTCCGGACAGGGCGCTCAATGAGCAGTTCTTC. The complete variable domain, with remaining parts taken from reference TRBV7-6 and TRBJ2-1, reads GAGVSQSPRYKVTKRGQDVALRCDPISGHVSLYWYRQALGQGPEFLTYFNYEAQQDKSGLPNDRFSAERPEGSISTLTIQRTEQRDSAMYRCASSPPDRALNEQFFGPGTRLTVL.

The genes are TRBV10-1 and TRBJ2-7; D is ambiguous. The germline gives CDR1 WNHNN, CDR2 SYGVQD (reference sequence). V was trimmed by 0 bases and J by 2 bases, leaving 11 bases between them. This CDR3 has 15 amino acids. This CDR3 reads CASSESGGGPYEQYF. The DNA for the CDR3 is TGCGCCAGCAGTGAGTCGGGTGGTGGACCCTACGAGCAGTACTTC.